This T cell receptor beta chain was identified in a study of blood T cell repertoires in COVID-19. The wider study: T cells, B-cell-depleted T cells, or PBMCs supplied cDNA or gDNA.

Worth noting for this clone: The same CDR3 arises from other DNA sequences in this sample as well.

Seattle cases were enrolled at active infection and followed longitudinally. CDR1 and CDR2 from the germline V gene are SGHRS and YFSETQ. The CDR3 has 12 amino acids. V dropped 0 bases and J dropped 5 bases, with 5 bases sitting between them. Authors' analysis steps: Amplification of reference gene primers provided the estimated nucleated cell counts. The table came from immunoSEQ multiplex PCR; TCRdb's copy has only in-frame clones and leaves some out. Clone size and V and J calls were adopted from that table, with D and trimming inferred from the DNA. This table has around 290,000 clones, approximately 90% appearing once.

The sequence derives from a woman in her twenties or thirties with COVID-19, enrolled during active disease. V usage is TRBV5-1 and J usage is TRBJ1-2; D gene uncertain. Sample: peripheral blood. This chain's CDR3 is CASSLGLYGYTF. The CDR3 DNA sequence: TGCGCCAGCAGCTTGGGTCTTTATGGCTACACCTTC.